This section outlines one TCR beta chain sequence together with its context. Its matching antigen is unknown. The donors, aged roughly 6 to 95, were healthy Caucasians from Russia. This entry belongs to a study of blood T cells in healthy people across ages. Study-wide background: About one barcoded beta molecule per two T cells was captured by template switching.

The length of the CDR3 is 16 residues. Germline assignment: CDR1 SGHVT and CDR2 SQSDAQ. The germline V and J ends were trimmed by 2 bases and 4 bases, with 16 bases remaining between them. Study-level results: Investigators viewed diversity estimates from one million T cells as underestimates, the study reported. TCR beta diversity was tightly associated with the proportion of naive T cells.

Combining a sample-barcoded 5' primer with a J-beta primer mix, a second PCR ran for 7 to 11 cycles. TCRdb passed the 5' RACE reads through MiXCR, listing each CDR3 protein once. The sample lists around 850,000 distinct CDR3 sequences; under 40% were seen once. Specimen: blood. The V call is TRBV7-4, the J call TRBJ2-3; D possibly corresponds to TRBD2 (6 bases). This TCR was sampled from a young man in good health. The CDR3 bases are TGTGCCAGCAGCTTACGCCGGGACTCCAATCCAGATACGCAGTATTTT. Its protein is CASSLRRDSNPDTQYF.